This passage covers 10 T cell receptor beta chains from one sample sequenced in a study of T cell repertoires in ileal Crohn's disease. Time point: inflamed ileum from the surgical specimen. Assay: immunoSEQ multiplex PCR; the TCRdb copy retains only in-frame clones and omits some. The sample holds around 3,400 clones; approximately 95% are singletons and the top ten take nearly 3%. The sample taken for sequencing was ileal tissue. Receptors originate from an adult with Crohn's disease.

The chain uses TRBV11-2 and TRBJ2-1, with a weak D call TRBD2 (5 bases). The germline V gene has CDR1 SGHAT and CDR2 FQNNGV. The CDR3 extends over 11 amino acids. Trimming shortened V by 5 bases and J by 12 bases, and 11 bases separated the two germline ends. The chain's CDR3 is CASSGSVMQFF. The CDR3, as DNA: TGTGCCAGCAGCGGTAGCGTAATGCAGTTCTTC.

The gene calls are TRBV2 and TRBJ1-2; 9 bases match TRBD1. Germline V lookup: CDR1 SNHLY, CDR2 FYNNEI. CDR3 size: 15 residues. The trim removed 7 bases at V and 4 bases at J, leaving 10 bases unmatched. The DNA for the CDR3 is TGTGCCAGCACGAGGAAGGACAGGGGCACCTATGGCTACACCTTC. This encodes CASTRKDRGTYGYTF.

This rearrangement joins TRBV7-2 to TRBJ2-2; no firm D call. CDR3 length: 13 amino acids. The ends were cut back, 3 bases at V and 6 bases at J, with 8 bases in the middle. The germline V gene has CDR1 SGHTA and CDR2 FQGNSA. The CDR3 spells CASSFGRPGELFF. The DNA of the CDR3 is TGTGCCAGCAGCTTTGGGCGTCCCGGGGAGCTGTTTTTT.

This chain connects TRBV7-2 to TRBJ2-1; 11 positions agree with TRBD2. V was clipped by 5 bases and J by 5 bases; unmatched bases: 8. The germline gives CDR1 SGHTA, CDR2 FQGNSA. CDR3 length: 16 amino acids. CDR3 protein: CASSDRTSGLHNEQFF. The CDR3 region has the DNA TGTGCCAGCAGCGACCGGACTAGCGGGTTACACAATGAGCAGTTCTTC.

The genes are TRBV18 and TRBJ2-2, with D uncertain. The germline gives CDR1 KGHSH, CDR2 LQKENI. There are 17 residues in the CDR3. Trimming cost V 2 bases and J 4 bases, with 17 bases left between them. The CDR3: CASSPKGPTQVTGELFF. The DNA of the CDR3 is TGTGCCAGCTCACCAAAGGGCCCTACGCAGGTCACCGGGGAGCTGTTTTTT. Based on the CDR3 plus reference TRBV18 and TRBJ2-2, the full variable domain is NAGVMQNPRHLVRRRGQEARLRCSPMKGHSHVYWYRQLPEEGLKFMVYLQKENIIDESGMPKERFSAEFPKEGPSILRIQQVVRGDSAAYFCASSPKGPTQVTGELFFGEGSRLTVL.

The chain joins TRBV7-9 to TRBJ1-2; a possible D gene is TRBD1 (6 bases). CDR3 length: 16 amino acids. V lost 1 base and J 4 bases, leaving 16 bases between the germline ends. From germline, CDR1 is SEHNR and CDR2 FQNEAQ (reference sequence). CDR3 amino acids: CASSLGDRTTTYGYTF. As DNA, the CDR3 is TGTGCCAGCAGCTTAGGCGACAGGACTACTACCTATGGCTACACCTTC.

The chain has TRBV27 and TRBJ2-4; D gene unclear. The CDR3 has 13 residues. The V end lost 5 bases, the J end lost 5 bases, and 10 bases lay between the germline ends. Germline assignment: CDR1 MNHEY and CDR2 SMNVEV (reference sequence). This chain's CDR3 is CASSLTTENIQYF. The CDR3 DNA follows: TGTGCCAGCAGTCTTACTACCGAAAACATTCAGTACTTC.

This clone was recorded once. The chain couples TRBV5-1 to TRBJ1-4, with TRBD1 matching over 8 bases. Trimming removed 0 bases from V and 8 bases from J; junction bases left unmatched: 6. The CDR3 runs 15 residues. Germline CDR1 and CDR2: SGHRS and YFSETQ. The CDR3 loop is CASSLGATGDEKLFF. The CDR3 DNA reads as TGCGCCAGCAGCTTGGGGGCGACAGGGGACGAAAAACTGTTTTTT.

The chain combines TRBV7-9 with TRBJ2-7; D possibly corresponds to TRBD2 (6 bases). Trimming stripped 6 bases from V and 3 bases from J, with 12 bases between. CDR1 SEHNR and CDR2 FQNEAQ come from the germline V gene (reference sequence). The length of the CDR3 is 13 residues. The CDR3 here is CASRPGLSYEQYF. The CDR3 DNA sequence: TGTGCCAGCAGACCGGGACTGAGCTACGAGCAGTACTTC.

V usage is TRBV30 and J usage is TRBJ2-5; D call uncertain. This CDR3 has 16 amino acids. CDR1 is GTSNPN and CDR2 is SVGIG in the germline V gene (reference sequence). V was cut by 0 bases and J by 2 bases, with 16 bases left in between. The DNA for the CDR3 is TGTGCCTGGAGTGTACATCGACCCAACTCTCAAGAGACCCAGTACTTC. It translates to CAWSVHRPNSQETQYF.